This is a list of T cell receptor beta chains from one sample in a study of blood T cell repertoires in COVID-19. Libraries were prepared by immunoSEQ multiplex PCR; TCRdb keeps only in-frame clonotypes and omits some of them. Of 30,000 to 35,000 clones listed, 70% to 90% are singletons. The material sequenced was peripheral blood. All receptors derive from a man aged 65 to 79 with acute or convalescent COVID-19. CDR3s leave out the opening cysteine and the closing phenylalanine or tryptophan. Each record gives: CDR3 protein, V gene, J gene.

ASSEQQSVLNQPQH,TRBV5-6,TRBJ1-5
ASSAGVGTNYNEQF,TRBV6-2/TRBV6-3,TRBJ2-1
ASSWTGLAGPDTQY,TRBV7-9,TRBJ2-3
TSSRGQSNTEAF,TRBV1,TRBJ1-1
ASLGSMNTEAF,TRBV18,TRBJ1-1
ATSGAGGFTGELF,TRBV24-1,TRBJ2-2
ASSPGVAGGSREQF,TRBV27,TRBJ2-1
ASSLGQVNNSPLH,TRBV5-5,TRBJ1-6
ATSRDGEQHTEAF,TRBV15,TRBJ1-1
ASGNNGGLYYNEQF,TRBV12-5,TRBJ2-1
ASSLAGTGYSDTQY,TRBV5-1,TRBJ2-3
ASSPTGWLTNTEAF,TRBV27,TRBJ1-1
ASSVEGVEDTQY,TRBV9,TRBJ2-3
ASSLLPGARGETQY,TRBV7-2,TRBJ2-5
ASIKSSRGLYSYNSPLH,TRBV6-4,TRBJ1-6